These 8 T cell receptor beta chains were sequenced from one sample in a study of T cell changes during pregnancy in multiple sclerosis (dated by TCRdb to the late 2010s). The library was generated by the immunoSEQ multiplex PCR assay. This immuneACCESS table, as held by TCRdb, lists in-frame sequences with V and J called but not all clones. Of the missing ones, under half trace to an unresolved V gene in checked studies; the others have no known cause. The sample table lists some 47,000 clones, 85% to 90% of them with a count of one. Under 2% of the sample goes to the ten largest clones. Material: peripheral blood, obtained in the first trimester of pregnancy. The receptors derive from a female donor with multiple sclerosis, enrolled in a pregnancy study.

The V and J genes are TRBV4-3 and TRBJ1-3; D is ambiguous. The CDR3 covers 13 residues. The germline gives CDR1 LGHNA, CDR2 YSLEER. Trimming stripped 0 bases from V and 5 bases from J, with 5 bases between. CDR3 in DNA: TGCGCCAGCAGCCAAGACAGGAGAAACACCATATATTTT. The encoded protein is CASSQDRRNTIYF.

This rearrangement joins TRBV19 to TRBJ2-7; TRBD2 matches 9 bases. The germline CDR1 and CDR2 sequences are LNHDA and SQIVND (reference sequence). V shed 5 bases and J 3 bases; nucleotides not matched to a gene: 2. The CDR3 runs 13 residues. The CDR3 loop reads CASSVTSGYEQYF. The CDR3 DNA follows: TGTGCCAGTAGTGTGACTAGCGGCTACGAGCAGTACTTC.

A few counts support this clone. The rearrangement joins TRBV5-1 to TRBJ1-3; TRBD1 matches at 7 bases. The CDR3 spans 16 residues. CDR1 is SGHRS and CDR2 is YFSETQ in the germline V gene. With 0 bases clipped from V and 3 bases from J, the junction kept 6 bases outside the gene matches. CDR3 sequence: CASSLEGTANGNTIYF. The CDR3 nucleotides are TGCGCCAGCAGCTTGGAAGGGACAGCTAATGGAAACACCATATATTTT.

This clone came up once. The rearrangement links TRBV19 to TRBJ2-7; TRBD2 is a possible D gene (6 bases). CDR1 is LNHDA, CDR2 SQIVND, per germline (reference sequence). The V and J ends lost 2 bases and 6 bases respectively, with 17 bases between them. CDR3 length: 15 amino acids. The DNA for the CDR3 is TGTGCCAGTAGTATACTCAAAAGGGGACTGGGCGAGCAGTACTTC. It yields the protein CASSILKRGLGEQYF.

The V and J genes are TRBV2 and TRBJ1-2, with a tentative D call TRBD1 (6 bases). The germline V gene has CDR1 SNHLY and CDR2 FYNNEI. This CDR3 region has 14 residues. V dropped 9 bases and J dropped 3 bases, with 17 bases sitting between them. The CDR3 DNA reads TGTGCCAGGGAAAAACAGGGTGGGGACTATGGCTACACCTTC. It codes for CAREKQGGDYGYTF.

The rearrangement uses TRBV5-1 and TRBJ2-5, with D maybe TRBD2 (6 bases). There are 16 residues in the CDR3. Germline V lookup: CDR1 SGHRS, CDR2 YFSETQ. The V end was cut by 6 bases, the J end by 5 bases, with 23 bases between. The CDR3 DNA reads TGCGCCAGCACCCAAAGAGTGGGGGGAGAAGGTGAGACCCAGTACTTC. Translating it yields CASTQRVGGEGETQYF.

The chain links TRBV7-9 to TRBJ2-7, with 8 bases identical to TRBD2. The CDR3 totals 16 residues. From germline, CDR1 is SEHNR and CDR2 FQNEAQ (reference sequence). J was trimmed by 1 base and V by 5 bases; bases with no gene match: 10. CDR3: CASSLGRGVLSYEQYF. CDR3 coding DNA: TGTGCCAGCAGCCTGGGGCGGGGGGTGCTTTCCTACGAGCAGTACTTC.

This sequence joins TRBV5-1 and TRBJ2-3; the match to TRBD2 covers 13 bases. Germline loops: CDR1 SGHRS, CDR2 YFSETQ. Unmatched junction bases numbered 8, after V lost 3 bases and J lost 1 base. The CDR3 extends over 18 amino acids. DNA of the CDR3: TGCGCCAGCAGCTCGCAAGGACTAGCGGGGGCCCGCACAGATACGCAGTATTTT. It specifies CASSSQGLAGARTDTQYF.